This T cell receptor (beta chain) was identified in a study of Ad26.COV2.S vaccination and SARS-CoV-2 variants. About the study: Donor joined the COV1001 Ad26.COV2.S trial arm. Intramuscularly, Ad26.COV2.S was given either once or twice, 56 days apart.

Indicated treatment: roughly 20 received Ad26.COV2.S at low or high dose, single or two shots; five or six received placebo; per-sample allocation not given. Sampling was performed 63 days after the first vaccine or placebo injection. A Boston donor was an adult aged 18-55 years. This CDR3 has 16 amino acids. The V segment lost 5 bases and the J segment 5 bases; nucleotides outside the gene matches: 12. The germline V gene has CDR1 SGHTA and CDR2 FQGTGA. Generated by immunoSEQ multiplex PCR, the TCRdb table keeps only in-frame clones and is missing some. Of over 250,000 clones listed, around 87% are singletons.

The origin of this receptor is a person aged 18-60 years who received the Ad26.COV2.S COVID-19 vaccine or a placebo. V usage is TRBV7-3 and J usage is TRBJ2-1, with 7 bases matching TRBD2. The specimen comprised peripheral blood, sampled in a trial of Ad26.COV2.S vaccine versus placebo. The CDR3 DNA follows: TGTGCCAGCAGCCCAGAGGGACCACGGGGGGACAATGAGCAGTTCTTC. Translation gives CASSPEGPRGDNEQFF.